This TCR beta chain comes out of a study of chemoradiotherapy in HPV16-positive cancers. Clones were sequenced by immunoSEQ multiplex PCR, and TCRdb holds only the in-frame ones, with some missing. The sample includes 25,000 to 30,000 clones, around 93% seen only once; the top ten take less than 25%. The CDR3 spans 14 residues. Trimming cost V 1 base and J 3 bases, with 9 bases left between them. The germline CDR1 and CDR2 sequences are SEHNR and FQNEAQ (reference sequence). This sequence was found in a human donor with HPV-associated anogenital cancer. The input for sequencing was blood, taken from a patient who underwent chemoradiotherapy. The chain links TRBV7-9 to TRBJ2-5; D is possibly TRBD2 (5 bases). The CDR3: CASSLVLAEETQYF. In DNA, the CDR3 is TGTGCCAGCAGCTTAGTTCTAGCAGAAGAGACCCAGTACTTC.